One sample yielded the 17 T cell receptor beta chains listed below, sequenced in a study of T-cell reconstitution after alpha-beta-depleted transplantation in children. TCRbeta library preparation incorporated unique molecular identifiers. TCRdb reprocessed the PCR reads via MiXCR and lists one record per CDR3 protein. The sample consists of around 600,000 distinct CDR3 sequences, around 23% of them appearing once. The sequencing here drew on PBMCs, mostly from graft donor cells, taken 360 days after TCRalphabeta/CD19-depleted stem cell transplant. These receptors were taken from a boy under two years old who had a stem cell transplant for acute myeloid leukemia, so the T cells may come from the graft donor.

V gene TRBV15 combines with J gene TRBJ2-3; 10 nucleotides agree with TRBD1. The V and J ends lost 0 bases and 4 bases, in that order; junction bases with no gene match: 4. Looked up from germline, CDR1 is LNHNV and CDR2 is YYDKDF (reference sequence). The CDR3 covers 16 residues. CDR3 in amino acids: CATSRDLGQGADTQYF. CDR3 DNA: TGTGCCACCAGCAGAGATCTAGGACAGGGGGCAGATACGCAGTATTTT.

The chain has TRBV6-1 and TRBJ1-6; no clear D. Germline loops: CDR1 MNHNS, CDR2 SASEGT. V lost 7 bases to trimming and J lost 8 bases, with 18 bases between them. The CDR3 totals 15 residues. The DNA for the CDR3 is TGTGCCAGCACCACCTCAGACATTACGTATTCACCCCTCCACTTT. This encodes CASTTSDITYSPLHF.

The rearrangement uses TRBV5-1 and TRBJ1-1, with no clear D. Trimming left V 4 bases short and J 4 bases short, with 20 bases between. Germline lookup yields CDR1 SGHRS and CDR2 YFSETQ. This CDR3 is built from 16 residues. The CDR3: CASSPDPMRQVTEAFF. The CDR3 DNA reads TGCGCCAGCAGCCCTGATCCAATGAGACAAGTCACTGAAGCTTTCTTT.

This clonotype was counted at least ten times. The rearrangement joins TRBV4-1 to TRBJ1-2; 7 positions match TRBD1. V trimming: 2 bases; J trimming: 2 bases; junction bases outside the gene matches: 2. The CDR3 contains 14 residues. The germline CDR1 and CDR2 sequences are MGHRA and YSYEKL. CDR3 in amino acids: CASSQHRGNYGYTF. For the CDR3, the DNA is TGCGCCAGCAGCCAACACAGGGGAAACTATGGCTACACCTTC.

The chain couples TRBV7-6 to TRBJ2-1, with D possibly matching TRBD2 (5 bases). This CDR3 is 16 amino acids long. The V end lost 0 bases, the J end lost 8 bases, and 17 bases lay between the germline ends. Germline-derived CDR1 and CDR2 are SGHVS and FNYEAQ. The CDR3 loop reads CASSLAREGSSHEQFF. CDR3 nucleotides: TGTGCCAGCAGCTTAGCGAGGGAAGGGAGCTCGCATGAGCAGTTCTTC.

This clonotype was detected many times. V usage is TRBV20-1 and J usage is TRBJ2-1; D is perhaps TRBD2 (5 bases). V was trimmed by 6 bases and J by 6 bases, leaving 12 bases between them. Per the germline V gene, CDR1 is DFQATT and CDR2 is SNEGSKA (reference sequence). The CDR3 covers 12 residues. The CDR3 DNA is TGCAGTGCCAGTCGGACTGCCAATGAGCAGTTCTTC. Residues: CSASRTANEQFF.

This clonotype was found a few times. V gene TRBV20-1 combines with J gene TRBJ2-1, with D possibly matching TRBD2 (6 bases). From germline, CDR1 is DFQATT and CDR2 SNEGSKA (reference sequence). The CDR3 consists of 14 residues. Trimming took off 0 bases at V and 7 bases at J, with 13 bases between the two ends. In nucleotides, the CDR3 is TGCAGTGCTAGAGATTACCTTCGGGGGAATGAGCAGTTCTTC. Translated: CSARDYLRGNEQFF.

This clonotype was observed at least ten times. The chain couples TRBV12-5 to TRBJ1-3; D gene uncertain. This CDR3 has 14 amino acids. Germline V gene data show CDR1 as LGHNT and CDR2 as FRNRAP. Between the trimmed V and J ends, which lost 10 bases and 0 bases, there was a span of 13 bases. The CDR3 sequence is CATSYAASGNTIYF. The CDR3, as DNA: TGTGCTACGTCATATGCCGCCTCTGGAAACACCATATATTTT.

This clonotype was detected ten times or more. This chain links TRBV7-8 with TRBJ1-5, with D perhaps matching TRBD1 (5 bases). Trimming took off 1 base at V and 7 bases at J, with 11 bases between the two ends. The CDR3 length is 14 residues. The germline gives CDR1 SGHVS, CDR2 FQNEAQ. This CDR3 is CASSLVIRGQPQHF. CDR3 nucleotide sequence: TGTGCCAGCAGCTTAGTGATCCGGGGGCAGCCCCAGCATTTT.

This clonotype was recorded at least ten times. V is TRBV20-1 and J is TRBJ2-7; perhaps TRBD1 as D (6 bases). V lost 1 base and J 7 bases, leaving 20 bases between the germline ends. Germline CDR1 DFQATT, CDR2 SNEGSKA (reference sequence). This CDR3 region has 15 residues. CDR3 nucleotides: TGCAGTGCTAGAGGCTGGGGGACACCCGGAAAAGAGCAGTACTTC. It is translated as CSARGWGTPGKEQYF.

The rearrangement joins TRBV20-1 to TRBJ2-1; D not certain. This CDR3 comprises 15 residues. CDR1 and CDR2 from the germline V gene are DFQATT and SNEGSKA (reference sequence). V gave up 1 base and J gave up 0 bases, with 10 bases separating them. The CDR3 region has the DNA TGCAGTGCTAGAGGCGCCTTTAACTCCTACAATGAGCAGTTCTTC. This encodes CSARGAFNSYNEQFF.

The chain couples TRBV6-1 to TRBJ1-5; 9 bases are shared with TRBD1. This CDR3 comprises 15 residues. Germline values: CDR1 MNHNS, CDR2 SASEGT. V lost 4 bases to trimming and J lost 6 bases; unmatched junction nucleotides: 7. The CDR3 sequence: CASSGGQGPGQPQHF. As DNA, the CDR3 is TGTGCCAGCAGTGGGGGACAGGGCCCAGGTCAGCCCCAGCATTTT.

This clonotype was counted a few times. The chain links TRBV6-6 to TRBJ1-2; D might be TRBD1 (5 bases). CDR3 length: 13 amino acids. Per the germline V gene, CDR1 is MNHNY and CDR2 is SVGAGI (reference sequence). The germline V and J ends were trimmed by 11 bases and 2 bases, with 15 bases remaining between them. In DNA, the CDR3 is TGTGCCTCCACGGGGGGTCGAAACTATGGCTACACCTTC. Residues: CASTGGRNYGYTF.

J is TRBJ1-4 and V is TRBV20-1; D not resolved. The V gene lost 6 bases and the J gene lost 3 bases, with 11 bases spanning the gap. This CDR3 comprises 13 residues. Germline V lookup: CDR1 DFQATT, CDR2 SNEGSKA (reference sequence). The CDR3 bases are TGCAGTGCGAGTATTGGGTCTAATGAAAAACTGTTTTTT. Amino acids: CSASIGSNEKLFF.

The chain employs TRBV7-9 and TRBJ2-6; D is unresolved. The germline V and J ends were trimmed by 2 bases and 4 bases, with 9 bases remaining between them. The CDR3 is 15 amino acids. Looked up from germline, CDR1 is SEHNR and CDR2 is FQNEAQ (reference sequence). CDR3 protein: CASSLPILGANVLTF. The CDR3 region has the DNA TGTGCCAGCAGCTTACCAATTCTGGGGGCCAACGTCCTGACTTTC.

This clonotype was counted between two and nine times. The genes are TRBV6-5 and TRBJ2-2, with a weak D call TRBD2 (6 bases). The CDR3 length is 15 residues. Germline CDR1 MNHEY, CDR2 SVGAGI. With 0 bases removed from V and 4 bases from J, the gap between germline ends came to 9 bases. The CDR3 sequence: CASSYSNGGTGELFF. The DNA for the CDR3 is TGTGCCAGCAGTTACTCGAACGGGGGCACCGGGGAGCTGTTTTTT.

This clonotype was seen ten or more times. The chain is built from TRBV6-1 and TRBJ2-5; D possibly corresponds to TRBD2 (5 bases). Germline CDR1 is MNHNS and CDR2 is SASEGT. Trimming cost V 6 bases and J 5 bases, with 19 bases left between them. The CDR3 has 15 residues. CDR3 loop: CASSPWTSPGETQYF. In nucleotides, the CDR3 is TGTGCCAGCAGCCCCTGGACTTCCCCCGGGGAGACCCAGTACTTC.